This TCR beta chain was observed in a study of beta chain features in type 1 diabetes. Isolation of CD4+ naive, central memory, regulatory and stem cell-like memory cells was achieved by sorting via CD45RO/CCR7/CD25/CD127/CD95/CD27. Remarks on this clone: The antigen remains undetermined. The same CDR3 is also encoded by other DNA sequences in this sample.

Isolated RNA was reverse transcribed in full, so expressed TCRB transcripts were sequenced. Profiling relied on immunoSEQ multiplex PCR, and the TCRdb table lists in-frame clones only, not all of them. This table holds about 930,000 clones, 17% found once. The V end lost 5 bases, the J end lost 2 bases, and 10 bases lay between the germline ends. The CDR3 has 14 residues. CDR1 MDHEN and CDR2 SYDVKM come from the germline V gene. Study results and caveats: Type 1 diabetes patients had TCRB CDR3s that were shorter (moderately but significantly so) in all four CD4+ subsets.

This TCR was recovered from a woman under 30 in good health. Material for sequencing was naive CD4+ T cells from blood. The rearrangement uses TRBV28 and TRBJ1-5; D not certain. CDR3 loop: CASSLSVGNQPQHF. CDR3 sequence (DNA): TGTGCCAGCAGTCTATCCGTCGGCAATCAGCCCCAGCATTTT.